The 27 T cell receptor beta chains in this list originate from one sample, sequenced in a study of OX40 agonist ivuxolimab in advanced cancers. The library came from the immunoSEQ multiplex PCR assay. In TCRdb, the immuneACCESS table is reduced to in-frame sequences with V and J assigned. These tables do not hold every clone; where another copy was compared, an unresolved V gene accounts for under half, and the others remain unexplained. Across this sample there are about 38,000 clones, with 70% to 80% seen only once. The top ten hold 9.5% to 15% of the sample. The material sequenced was CD4+ or CD8+ T cells sorted from blood, taken in a trial of the OX40 agonist ivuxolimab. The receptor set was obtained from an adult with an advanced solid tumor such as melanoma, head and neck, liver or kidney cancer.

V usage is TRBV5-4 and J usage is TRBJ2-7; 9 positions agree with TRBD1. CDR1 is SGHNT and CDR2 is YYREEE in the germline V gene (reference sequence). The CDR3 is 16 amino acids. J was trimmed by 3 bases and V by 4 bases; bases with no gene match: 11. The CDR3 region is CASSRPTGTGFYEQYF. CDR3 in DNA: TGTGCCAGCAGCCGCCCAACCGGGACAGGGTTCTACGAGCAGTACTTC.

The chain recombines TRBV5-1 with TRBJ2-3; D is undetermined. V was cut by 6 bases and J by 3 bases, with 14 bases left in between. The CDR3 has 14 residues. Germline V CDR1 and CDR2: SGHRS, YFSETQ. This chain's CDR3 is CASTLNMGTDTQYF. The CDR3 region has the DNA TGCGCCAGCACCCTAAATATGGGTACAGATACGCAGTATTTT.

This clone has a single count. This chain connects TRBV5-1 to TRBJ2-1; 9 bases align to TRBD2. Trimming took 3 bases from V and 0 from J; bases not matched to a gene: 4. CDR1 is SGHRS and CDR2 is YFSETQ in the germline V gene. The CDR3 contains 16 residues. The CDR3 loop reads CASSSSGVVSYNEQFF. The CDR3 coding sequence is TGCGCCAGCAGCTCTAGCGGGGTAGTCTCCTACAATGAGCAGTTCTTC.

CDR3 coding DNA: TGTGCCAGCAGCTGGACCTCTAGCTCCTACAATGAGCAGTTCTTC. Encoded protein: CASSWTSSSYNEQFF. This sequence joins TRBV7-2 and TRBJ2-1; D gene unclear. The CDR3 runs 15 residues. Germline assignment: CDR1 SGHTA and CDR2 FQGNSA. V was clipped by 4 bases and J by 0 bases, with 10 bases between them.

Comments on this clone: At the DNA level, this CDR3 is encoded by other sequences in the same sample as well. V gene TRBV19 combines with J gene TRBJ1-1; TRBD1 is a possible D gene (5 bases). Germline loops: CDR1 LNHDA, CDR2 SQIVND (reference sequence). Between the trimmed V and J ends, which lost 1 base and 1 base, there was a span of 10 bases. The CDR3 extends over 15 amino acids. The CDR3 DNA reads TGTGCCAGTAGTATAGGGGGGGACGGGAACACTGAAGCTTTCTTT. Translated: CASSIGGDGNTEAFF.

V gene TRBV4-1 combines with J gene TRBJ1-4; D not resolved. The CDR3 has 15 residues. Trimming removed 0 bases from V and 0 bases from J, with 5 bases in between. Germline CDR1 MGHRA, CDR2 YSYEKL. As DNA, the CDR3 is TGCGCCAGCAGCCAAGAGCAGTCAACTAATGAAAAACTGTTTTTT. Protein: CASSQEQSTNEKLFF.

The chain recombines TRBV5-3 with TRBJ1-4; perhaps TRBD1 as D (5 bases). TRBV5-3 is an ORF, and what it does is uncertain. Trimming removed 4 bases at V and 0 bases at J, with 13 bases between. This CDR3 contains 16 residues. CDR3 sequence: CARSRGRGPTNEKLFF. The CDR3 DNA reads TGTGCCAGAAGCAGAGGCCGGGGCCCAACTAATGAAAAACTGTTTTTT.

The V call is TRBV7-9, the J call TRBJ1-5, with D perhaps matching TRBD1 (5 bases). Trimming stripped 5 bases from V and 3 bases from J, with 17 bases between. The CDR3 is 16 residues long. CDR1 is SEHNR, CDR2 FQNEAQ, per germline (reference sequence). CDR3 protein: CASSHGAGSDNQPQHF. CDR3 nucleotide sequence: TGTGCCAGCAGCCATGGGGCAGGTTCTGACAATCAGCCCCAGCATTTT.

The J gene is TRBJ2-1, the V gene TRBV7-8, with D uncertain. There are 14 residues in the CDR3. Trimming took 5 bases from V and 6 from J, leaving 14 bases between them. Germline assignment: CDR1 SGHVS and CDR2 FQNEAQ. Written as DNA, the CDR3 is TGTGCCAGCAGCCCCCGTGGGGTAGTCAATGAGCAGTTCTTC. Translation: CASSPRGVVNEQFF.

The V and J genes are TRBV28 and TRBJ2-7; the match to TRBD2 covers 9 bases. Germline CDR1 MDHEN, CDR2 SYDVKM. J was trimmed by 2 bases and V by 4 bases; bases with no gene match: 12. The CDR3 is made up of 17 amino acids. The CDR3 DNA reads as TGTGCCAGCAGTTCCCTTGGGGTAGCGGGAGTAACCTACGAGCAGTACTTC. Translated, it gives CASSSLGVAGVTYEQYF.

V gene TRBV5-6 combines with J gene TRBJ2-7; no clear D. V lost 3 bases, J lost 6 bases, and 10 bases lay in between. Germline-derived CDR1 and CDR2 are SGHDT and YYEEEE. The CDR3 extends over 12 amino acids. CDR3 amino acids: CASSSAAPEQYF. The CDR3 bases are TGTGCCAGCAGCTCAGCTGCCCCCGAGCAGTACTTC.

This rearrangement joins TRBV2 to TRBJ2-7; maybe TRBD1 (6 bases). The CDR3 loop spans 16 amino acids. V lost 9 bases, J lost 0 bases, and 21 bases lay in between. Germline V gene lookup returns CDR1 SNHLY and CDR2 FYNNEI. CDR3 protein: CARERAGVPSSYEQYF. The CDR3 bases are TGTGCCAGGGAAAGGGCAGGGGTCCCTAGCTCCTACGAGCAGTACTTC.

This clone was picked up a small number of times. J is TRBJ1-2 and V is TRBV28; D is perhaps TRBD1 (5 bases). The germline V and J ends were trimmed by 8 bases and 4 bases, with 14 bases remaining between them. The CDR3 has 13 residues. From germline, CDR1 is MDHEN and CDR2 SYDVKM. The CDR3 sequence: CASHGWGTYGYTF. The CDR3 nucleotides are TGTGCCAGCCACGGTTGGGGGACCTATGGCTACACCTTC.

This clone was detected only once. The chain couples TRBV6-6 to TRBJ1-6; tentatively, D is TRBD1 (5 bases). The germline CDR1 and CDR2 sequences are MNHNY and SVGAGI (reference sequence). The CDR3 contains 15 residues. V lost 6 bases and J 5 bases, leaving 14 bases between the germline ends. CDR3 coding DNA: TGTGCCAGCAGAGAGACAGTGGCCAATAATTCACCCCTCCACTTT. The encoded protein is CASRETVANNSPLHF.

As concerns this clone: One end of the junction does not line up with germline, which may come from a read error. V and J are TRBV6-6 and TRBJ1-4; D might be TRBD1 (5 bases). The CDR3 extends over 16 amino acids. Germline CDR1 is MNHNY and CDR2 is SVGAGI (reference sequence). The CDR3 DNA is TGTGCCAGCAGCCAAGGGACCTCAACGTCGAGTGAAGAACTGTTTTTT. Protein product: CASSQGTSTSSEELFF.

The chain combines TRBV5-1 with TRBJ2-1, with D perhaps matching TRBD1 (5 bases). V was clipped by 1 base and J by 0 bases, with 8 bases between them. The CDR3 consists of 15 residues. CDR1 and CDR2 from the germline V gene are SGHRS and YFSETQ. CDR3 in amino acids: CASSLQGLSYNEQFF. The CDR3 DNA reads as TGCGCCAGCAGCTTGCAGGGCCTCTCCTACAATGAGCAGTTCTTC.

V gene TRBV6-1 combines with J gene TRBJ2-7; no clear D. CDR3 size: 11 residues. Germline V gene data show CDR1 as MNHNS and CDR2 as SASEGT. Trimming left V 0 bases short and J 9 bases short, with 6 bases between. The chain's CDR3 is CASSEASGQYF. For the CDR3, the DNA is TGTGCCAGCAGTGAAGCGTCAGGGCAGTACTTC.

The J gene is TRBJ2-7, the V gene TRBV27; D unclear. From germline, CDR1 is MNHEY and CDR2 SMNVEV (reference sequence). The CDR3 runs 14 residues. Trimming left V 5 bases short and J 6 bases short, with 17 bases between. The CDR3 loop is CASSVTGPLGEQYF. CDR3 DNA: TGTGCCAGCAGTGTTACCGGGCCTCTCGGCGAGCAGTACTTC.

This clone has a single count. This rearrangement joins TRBV29-1 to TRBJ1-5; no clear D gene. The CDR3 is made up of 16 amino acids. The germline V gene encodes CDR1 SQVTM and CDR2 ANQGSEA. V dropped 4 bases and J dropped 1 base, with 17 bases sitting between them. The CDR3 spells CSVAGVGGMSNQPQHF. Here the CDR3 DNA reads TGCAGCGTTGCTGGTGTGGGTGGGATGAGCAATCAGCCCCAGCATTTT.

This chain joins TRBV6-5 and TRBJ2-7; 9 nucleotides agree with TRBD2. CDR1 is MNHEY, CDR2 SVGAGI, per germline. Trimming removed 5 bases from V and 0 bases from J; junction bases left unmatched: 5. There are 15 residues in the CDR3. The CDR3 spells CASSRAGGISYEQYF. The CDR3, as DNA: TGTGCCAGCAGTCGGGCGGGGGGGATCTCCTACGAGCAGTACTTC.

V gene TRBV11-3 combines with J gene TRBJ2-2; no firm D call. This CDR3 comprises 12 residues. The V end lost 1 base, the J end lost 7 bases, and 4 bases lay between the germline ends. Per the germline V gene, CDR1 is SGHNT and CDR2 is YENEEA. In DNA, the CDR3 is TGTGCCAGCAGCTTAGTCGGCGGGGAGCTGTTTTTT. As protein: CASSLVGGELFF.

A few counts support this clone. The chain links TRBV2 to TRBJ1-1; 8 positions agree with TRBD1. Germline V lookup: CDR1 SNHLY, CDR2 FYNNEI. This CDR3 has 16 amino acids. With V trimmed by 6 bases and J by 1 base, 10 bases remained unmatched. In DNA, the CDR3 is TGTGCCAGCAGCGGCTCCCACGACAGGGGGAACACTGAAGCTTTCTTT. Amino acids: CASSGSHDRGNTEAFF.

This chain connects TRBV5-1 to TRBJ2-1; D may be TRBD2 (6 bases). V lost 4 bases, J lost 5 bases, and 22 bases lay in between. This CDR3 contains 17 residues. In germline, CDR1 is SGHRS, CDR2 YFSETQ. CDR3 sequence: CASSAGLLAGRDNEQFF. The CDR3 bases are TGCGCCAGCAGCGCAGGGTTGTTGGCGGGAAGGGACAATGAGCAGTTCTTC.

The V and J genes are TRBV27 and TRBJ1-3; D is ambiguous. Germline loops: CDR1 MNHEY, CDR2 SMNVEV (reference sequence). This CDR3 region has 11 residues. V was cut by 8 bases and J by 3 bases, with 5 bases left in between. The CDR3 DNA reads TGTGCCAGCGCCCTTGGAAACACCATATATTTT. Residues: CASALGNTIYF.

The chain uses TRBV5-3 and TRBJ2-3, with TRBD2 matching 13 bases. TRBV5-3 carries the ORF label, with uncertain function. The CDR3 has 16 amino acids. J lost 4 bases, V lost 4 bases, and 6 bases had no gene match. CDR3 sequence reads: CARSPRLAGGADTQYF. In DNA, the CDR3 is TGTGCCAGAAGCCCCCGACTAGCGGGAGGCGCAGATACGCAGTATTTT.

The V gene is TRBV6-5, the J gene TRBJ2-7, with D perhaps matching TRBD2 (5 bases). The CDR3 is 13 residues long. The ends were cut back, 6 bases at V and 2 bases at J, with 11 bases in the middle. From germline, CDR1 is MNHEY and CDR2 SVGAGI. In DNA form, the CDR3 reads TGTGCCAGCAGCAAAACTAGAACCTACGAGCAGTACTTC. Its protein product is CASSKTRTYEQYF.

The chain has TRBV7-9 and TRBJ1-5; D may be TRBD1 (6 bases). The CDR3 has 14 residues. V was pared by 5 bases and J by 1 base, with 9 bases between. Germline assignment: CDR1 SEHNR and CDR2 FQNEAQ (reference sequence). CDR3 DNA: TGTGCCAGCAGCCCACAGGGAAGCAATCAGCCCCAGCATTTT. As protein: CASSPQGSNQPQHF.